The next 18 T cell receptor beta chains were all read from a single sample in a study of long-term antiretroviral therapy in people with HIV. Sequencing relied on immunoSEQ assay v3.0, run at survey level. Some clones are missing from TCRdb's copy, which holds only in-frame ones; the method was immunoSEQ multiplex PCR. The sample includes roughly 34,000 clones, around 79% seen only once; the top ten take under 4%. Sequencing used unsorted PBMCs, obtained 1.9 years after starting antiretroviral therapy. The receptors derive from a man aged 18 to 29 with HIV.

CDR3 residues: CASSLAIAGEQETQYF. In DNA form, the CDR3 reads TGTGCCAGCAGTCTAGCGATAGCGGGGGAACAAGAGACCCAGTACTTC. The rearrangement uses TRBV28 and TRBJ2-5; TRBD2 matches at 9 bases. The CDR3 loop spans 16 amino acids. Germline lookup yields CDR1 MDHEN and CDR2 SYDVKM. Germline trimming cut 5 bases from V and 2 bases from J; bases unmatched to any gene: 9.

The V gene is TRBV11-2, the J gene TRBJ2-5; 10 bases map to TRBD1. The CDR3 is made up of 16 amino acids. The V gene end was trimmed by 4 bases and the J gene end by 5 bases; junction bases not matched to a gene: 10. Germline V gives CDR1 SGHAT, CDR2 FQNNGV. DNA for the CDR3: TGTGCCAGCAGCTACGGGACAGGGGATAGAGTTGAGACCCAGTACTTC. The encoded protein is CASSYGTGDRVETQYF.

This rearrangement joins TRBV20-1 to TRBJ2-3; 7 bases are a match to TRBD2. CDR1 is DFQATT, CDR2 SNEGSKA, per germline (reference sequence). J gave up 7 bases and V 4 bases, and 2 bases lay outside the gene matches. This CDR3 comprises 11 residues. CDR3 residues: CSATSGNTQYF. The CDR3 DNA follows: TGCAGTGCTACTAGCGGAAATACGCAGTATTTT.

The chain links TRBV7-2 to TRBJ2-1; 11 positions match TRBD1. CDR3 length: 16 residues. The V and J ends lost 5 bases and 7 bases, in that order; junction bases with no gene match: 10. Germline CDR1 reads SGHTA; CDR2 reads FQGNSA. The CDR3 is CASSPTTGTGGNEQFF. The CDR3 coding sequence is TGTGCCAGCAGCCCGACTACCGGGACAGGGGGTAATGAGCAGTTCTTC.

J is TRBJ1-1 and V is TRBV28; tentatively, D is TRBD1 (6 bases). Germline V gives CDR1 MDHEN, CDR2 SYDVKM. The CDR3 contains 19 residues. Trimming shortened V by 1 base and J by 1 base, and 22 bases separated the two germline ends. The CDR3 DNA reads TGTGCCAGCAGTTTATTGATTGCGGGGGCGACAGGCGAGAACACTGAAGCTTTCTTT. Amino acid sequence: CASSLLIAGATGENTEAFF. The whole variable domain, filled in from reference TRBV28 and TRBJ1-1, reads DVKVTQSSRYLVKRTGEKVFLECVQDMDHENMFWYRQDPGLGLRLIYFSYDVKMKEKGDIPEGYSVSREKKERFSLILESASTNQTSMYLCASSLLIAGATGENTEAFFGQGTRLTVV.

This chain's CDR3 is CASSYGANNEQFF. The CDR3 DNA reads TGTGCCAGCAGTTACGGGGCAAACAATGAGCAGTTCTTC. V gene TRBV27 combines with J gene TRBJ2-1; TRBD1 or TRBD2 may be the D gene (5 bases each). Germline CDR1 is MNHEY and CDR2 is SMNVEV (reference sequence). V lost 4 bases and J 5 bases, leaving 9 bases between the germline ends. The CDR3 has 13 amino acids.

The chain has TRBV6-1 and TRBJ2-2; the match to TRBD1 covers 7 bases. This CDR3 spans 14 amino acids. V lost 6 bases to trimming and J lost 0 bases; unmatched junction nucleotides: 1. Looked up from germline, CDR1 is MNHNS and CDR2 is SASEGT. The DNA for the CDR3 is TGTGCCAGCAGCGGGACAGCGAACACCGGGGAGCTGTTTTTT. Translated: CASSGTANTGELFF.

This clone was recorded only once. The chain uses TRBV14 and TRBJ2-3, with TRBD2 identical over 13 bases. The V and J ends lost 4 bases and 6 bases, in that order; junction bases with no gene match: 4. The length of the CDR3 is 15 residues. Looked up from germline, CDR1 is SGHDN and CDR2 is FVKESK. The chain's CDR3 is CASSPPGLAGDTQYF. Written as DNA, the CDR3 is TGTGCCAGCAGCCCGCCGGGACTAGCGGGGGATACGCAGTATTTT.

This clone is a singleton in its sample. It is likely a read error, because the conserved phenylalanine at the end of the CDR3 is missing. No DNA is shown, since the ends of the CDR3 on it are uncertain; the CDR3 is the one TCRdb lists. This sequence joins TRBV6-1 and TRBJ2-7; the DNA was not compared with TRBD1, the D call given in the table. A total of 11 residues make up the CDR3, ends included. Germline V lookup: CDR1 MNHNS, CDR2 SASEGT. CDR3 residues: CASSALRDLSL.

CDR3 DNA: TGTGCCAGCCGGACCCAGGTCTCCTACGAGCAGTACTTC. The encoded protein is CASRTQVSYEQYF. The chain joins TRBV6-1 to TRBJ2-7; D is ambiguous. The V gene lost 8 bases and the J gene lost 0 bases, with 11 bases spanning the gap. CDR3 length: 13 residues. CDR1 and CDR2 from the germline V gene are MNHNS and SASEGT.

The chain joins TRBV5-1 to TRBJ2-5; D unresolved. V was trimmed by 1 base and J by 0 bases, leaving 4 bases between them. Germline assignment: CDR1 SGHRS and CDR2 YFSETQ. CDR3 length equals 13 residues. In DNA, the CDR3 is TGCGCCAGCAGCTTGACCCACCAAGAGACCCAGTACTTC. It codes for CASSLTHQETQYF.

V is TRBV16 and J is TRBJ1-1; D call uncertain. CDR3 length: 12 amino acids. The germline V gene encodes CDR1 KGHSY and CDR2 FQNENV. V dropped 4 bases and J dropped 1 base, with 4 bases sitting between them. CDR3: CASSLQNTEAFF. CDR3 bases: TGTGCCAGCAGCCTCCAGAACACTGAAGCTTTCTTT.

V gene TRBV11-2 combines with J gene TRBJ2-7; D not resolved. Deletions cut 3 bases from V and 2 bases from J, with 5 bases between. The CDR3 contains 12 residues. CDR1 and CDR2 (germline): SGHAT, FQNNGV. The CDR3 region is CASSFGTYEQYF. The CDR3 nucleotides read TGTGCCAGCAGCTTTGGAACCTACGAGCAGTACTTC. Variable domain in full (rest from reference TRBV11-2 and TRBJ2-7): EAGVAQSPRYKIIEKRQSVAFWCNPISGHATLYWYQQILGQGPKLLIQFQNNGVVDDSQLPKDRFSAERLKGVDSTLKIQPAKLEDSAVYLCASSFGTYEQYFGPGTRLTVT.

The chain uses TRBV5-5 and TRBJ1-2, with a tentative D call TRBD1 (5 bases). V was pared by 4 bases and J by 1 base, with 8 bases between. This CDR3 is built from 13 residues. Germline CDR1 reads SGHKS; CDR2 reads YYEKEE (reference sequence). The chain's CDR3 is CASSPRDNYGYTF. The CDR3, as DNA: TGTGCCAGCAGCCCCAGGGATAACTATGGCTACACCTTC. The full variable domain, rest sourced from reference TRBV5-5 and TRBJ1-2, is DAGVTQSPTHLIKTRGQQVTLRCSPISGHKSVSWYQQVLGQGPQFIFQYYEKEERGRGNFPDRFSARQFPNYSSELNVNALLLGDSALYLCASSPRDNYGYTFGSGTRLTVV.

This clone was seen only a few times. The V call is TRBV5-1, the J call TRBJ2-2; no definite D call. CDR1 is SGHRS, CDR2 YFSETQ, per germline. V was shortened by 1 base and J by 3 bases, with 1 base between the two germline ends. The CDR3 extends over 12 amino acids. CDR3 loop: CASSLYTGELFF. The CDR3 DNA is TGCGCCAGCAGCTTGTACACCGGGGAGCTGTTTTTT.

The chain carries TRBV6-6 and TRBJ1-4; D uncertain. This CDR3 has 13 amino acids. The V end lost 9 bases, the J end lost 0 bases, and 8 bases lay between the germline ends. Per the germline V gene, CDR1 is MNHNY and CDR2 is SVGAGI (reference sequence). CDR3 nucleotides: TGTGCCAGTACCCGGTCAACTAATGAAAAACTGTTTTTT. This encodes CASTRSTNEKLFF.

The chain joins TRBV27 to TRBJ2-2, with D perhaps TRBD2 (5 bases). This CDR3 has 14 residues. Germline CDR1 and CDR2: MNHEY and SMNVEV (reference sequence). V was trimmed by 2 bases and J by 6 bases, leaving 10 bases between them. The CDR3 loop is CASSLVRGSGELFF. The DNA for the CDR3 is TGTGCCAGCAGTTTAGTGCGAGGGTCCGGGGAGCTGTTTTTT.

The CDR3 loop is CASSVDPSFRSGNTIYF. CDR3 sequence (DNA): TGTGCCAGCAGCGTAGACCCCTCCTTTCGCTCTGGAAACACCATATATTTT. The chain employs TRBV9 and TRBJ1-3; D unclear. The V and J ends lost 0 bases and 0 bases respectively, with 13 bases between them. CDR3 length: 17 residues. Germline V gives CDR1 SGDLS, CDR2 YYNGEE.